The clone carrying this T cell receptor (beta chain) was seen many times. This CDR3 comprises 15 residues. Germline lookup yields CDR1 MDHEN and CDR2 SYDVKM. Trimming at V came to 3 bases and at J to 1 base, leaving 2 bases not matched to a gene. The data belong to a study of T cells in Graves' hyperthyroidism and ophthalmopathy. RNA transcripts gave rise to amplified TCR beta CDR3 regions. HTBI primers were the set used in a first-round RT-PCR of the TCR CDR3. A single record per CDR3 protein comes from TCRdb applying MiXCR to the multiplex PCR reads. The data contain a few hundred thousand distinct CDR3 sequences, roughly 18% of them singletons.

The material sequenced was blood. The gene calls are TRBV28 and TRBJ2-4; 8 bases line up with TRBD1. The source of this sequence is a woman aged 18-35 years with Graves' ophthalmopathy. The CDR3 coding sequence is TGTGCCAGCAGTTTCCGACAGGGGGCCAAAAACATTCAGTACTTC. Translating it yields CASSFRQGAKNIQYF.